This T cell receptor beta chain was observed in a study of CD8 T cells in ankylosing spondylitis. The study's findings and limits: Earlier studies detected some motif variants in reactive arthritis synovial fluid and blood. A TCR beta motif made of several highly homologous variants seemed typical of ankylosing spondylitis blood. Disease-linked clones bore a CD8+ phenotype and were relatively rare in peripheral blood.

This clonotype was seen only once. Its antigen remains unknown. This may stem from a read error, because a much larger clone lies one nucleotide away. The length of the CDR3 is 15 residues. Germline CDR1 MGHDK, CDR2 SYGVNS. Preparation of TCR beta libraries was done by quantitative 5'-RACE with molecular barcodes. TCRdb reprocessed the 5' RACE reads with MiXCR, giving one entry per CDR3 protein. The repertoire includes 200,000 to 250,000 distinct CDR3 sequences, about 6.7% of them detected once, and approximately 15% sits in the top ten. This sequence joins TRBV25-1 and TRBJ1-4, with 10 bases identical to TRBD1. The sample was blood, either unsorted or a sorted T cell fraction (not recorded which). The clonotype was recovered from a male donor with ankylosing spondylitis. CDR3 in DNA: TGTGCCAGCAGTGAAAGGGACAGGGGTAATGAAAAACTGCTTTTT. Protein sequence: CASSERDRGNEKLLF.